Described below is a single T cell receptor beta chain sequence and its context. Its antigen specificity is not known. No much larger clone exists at a distance of one base, and base qualities are not known. Its CDR3 holds 14 amino acids, cysteine through phenylalanine. The kept DNA is CDR3 alone, 42 bases in frame from the first base. Per the germline V gene (reference sequence), LNHNV is the CDR1 and YYDKDF is the CDR2. The germline ends are 6 bases apart after V is trimmed by 0 bases and J by 3 bases. The sample is drawn from a study of cytomegalovirus exposure and HLA in healthy donors (dated by TCRdb to the late 2010s). Concerning the study at large: A later analysis indicated that the 110 or so validation repertoires were generated on the platform also employed for the approximately 670 repertoires of the first cohort. The aim of the study was to test whether cataloging public T cell receptors could identify signatures of past pathogen exposure. Besides the first cohort of around 700 subjects, a separate validation cohort made up of 120 or so different subjects was used. The study combined high-throughput TCR immunosequencing, statistical association of individual TCRs with disease status, and machine learning to predict cytomegalovirus infection status.

Library preparation was by the immunoSEQ multiplex PCR assay. Processing in the source paper ran as follows. A statistical classification framework was built to diagnose cytomegalovirus status from the catalog of TCR beta chain sequences. The table comes from immuneACCESS by way of TCRdb, which keeps in-frame sequences with V and J called. Part of the clones is missing from these tables; in studies checked, under half for an unresolved V gene and the rest for unknown reasons. V and J calls and clone size are as listed in that table; D and trimming were resolved from the DNA. The sample records 55,000 to 65,000 clones, more than 80% of which are singletons. The top ten constitute more than 2.5% of the sample. What the work shows at the level of the full study, not this receptor alone: The classifier was reported to diagnose cytomegalovirus status with high specificity and sensitivity in both the original and validation cohorts. Most TCR sequences were observed very rarely across donors, whereas some public TCRs were present in many individuals. All 120 or so repertoires were used to score co-occurrence in the validation cohort in a later analysis, because that analysis had no HLA typing for the cohort. A total of some 180 TCR beta chains were listed by the study as associated with cytomegalovirus. Subsequent analysis determined that TCRs grouped into clusters in the first cohort also showed a tendency toward co-occurrence across the roughly 110 validation repertoires, and 94% of cluster scores exceeded 0. A few of the identified cytomegalovirus-associated TCR beta chains were confirmed in vitro to be specific for cytomegalovirus antigens. According to the authors, the approach could potentially be generalized to other disease states and immunological phenotypes.

Separate from the approximately 670-subject first cohort, the validation cohort of 120 subjects was the group to which the donors belonged. What was sequenced was PBMCs. This clonotype was sampled from a man aged 18 to 30 in good health and CMV-seronegative. This receptor chain uses TRBV15 and TRBJ2-1; confidence is insufficient to name the D gene. The encoded CDR3 is CATSRDLVYNEQFF. At the DNA level, the sequence is TGTGCCACCAGCAGAGATCTAGTCTACAATGAGCAGTTCTTC.